The 25 T cell receptor beta chains reported below all come from one sample, sequenced in a study of T cell responses to AZD1222 COVID-19 vaccine. Using immunoSEQ multiplex PCR, the repertoire was profiled, and TCRdb retains in-frame clones only, with some absent. The sample carries about 150,000 clones, just over 90% recorded once. Sample: peripheral blood, taken on day 0 of AZD1222 vaccination. The source is an adult in good health.

By proportion, this clone is medium-sized (0.01 to 0.1%). This CDR3 reads CASSAQGNTEAFF. CDR3 coding DNA: TGTGCCAGCAGCGCCCAGGGGAACACTGAAGCTTTCTTT. The chain recombines TRBV7-9 with TRBJ1-1; D is possibly TRBD1 (5 bases). V was clipped by 5 bases and J by 1 base, with 8 bases between them. In germline, CDR1 is SEHNR, CDR2 FQNEAQ (reference sequence). The CDR3 runs 13 residues.

This chain connects TRBV7-2 to TRBJ2-5, with 8 bases that match TRBD1. The CDR3 is 15 residues long. V trimming: 4 bases; J trimming: 5 bases; junction bases outside the gene matches: 9. The germline CDR1 and CDR2 sequences are SGHTA and FQGNSA. CDR3 DNA sequence: TGTGCCAGCAGCTCGACTACAGGGGGTGGGGAGACCCAGTACTTC. Translated, it gives CASSSTTGGGETQYF.

This clone was counted only a few times. The V gene is TRBV19, the J gene TRBJ2-1; TRBD1 matches at 7 bases. This CDR3 contains 14 residues. In germline, CDR1 is LNHDA, CDR2 SQIVND (reference sequence). Germline trimming cut 5 bases from V and 7 bases from J; bases unmatched to any gene: 8. CDR3 coding DNA: TGTGCCAGTAGTTTCCGACAGACAGGGAATGAGCAGTTCTTC. Translating it yields CASSFRQTGNEQFF.

The chain has TRBV9 and TRBJ2-5; D is possibly TRBD2 (6 bases). V shed 4 bases and J shed 2 bases, with 15 bases lying between them. The CDR3 has 15 residues. In germline, CDR1 is SGDLS, CDR2 YYNGEE. The CDR3 spells CASSLQLGGQETQYF. CDR3 bases: TGTGCCAGCAGCCTCCAGCTGGGGGGACAAGAGACCCAGTACTTC. Together with reference TRBV9 and TRBJ2-5, the CDR3 gives the full variable domain: DSGVTQTPKHLITATGQRVTLRCSPRSGDLSVYWYQQSLDQGLQFLIQYYNGEERAKGNILERFSAQQFPDLHSELNLSSLELGDSALYFCASSLQLGGQETQYFGPGTRLLVL.

The rearrangement links TRBV2 to TRBJ1-6; a weak D match, TRBD1 (5 bases). CDR1 is SNHLY, CDR2 FYNNEI, per germline. The CDR3 contains 13 residues. Trimming shortened V by 11 bases and J by 8 bases, and 16 bases separated the two germline ends. The chain's CDR3 is CADSETADSPLHF. The CDR3 DNA sequence: TGTGCCGACAGCGAAACCGCCGATTCACCCCTCCACTTT.

Here the CDR3 reads CAWSFRDQPQHF. In nucleotides, the CDR3 is TGTGCCTGGAGTTTCCGGGATCAGCCCCAGCATTTT. The chain links TRBV30 to TRBJ1-5, with D uncertain. This CDR3 has 12 residues. The V gene's germline CDR1 is GTSNPN and CDR2 SVGIG (reference sequence). V was clipped by 2 bases and J by 5 bases, with 7 bases between them.

V and J are TRBV5-1 and TRBJ1-1; tentative D call: TRBD1 (5 bases). The CDR3 runs to 15 residues. The germline V gene has CDR1 SGHRS and CDR2 YFSETQ. V was shortened by 4 bases and J by 5 bases, with 18 bases between the two germline ends. The DNA of the CDR3 is TGCGCCAGCAGCAGGACATTCGGCAGGGCTACTGAAGCTTTCTTT. This translates into CASSRTFGRATEAFF.

V is TRBV5-4 and J is TRBJ1-2; 9 nucleotides agree with TRBD1. V lost 4 bases to trimming and J lost 3 bases; unmatched junction nucleotides: 7. The CDR3 covers 15 residues. Germline CDR1 SGHNT, CDR2 YYREEE (reference sequence). Written as DNA, the CDR3 is TGTGCCAGCAGCCCTCCGGGACAGGGTTACTATGGCTACACCTTC. This translates into CASSPPGQGYYGYTF.

The V call is TRBV5-1, the J call TRBJ1-1, with D perhaps matching TRBD1 (6 bases). The germline CDR1 and CDR2 sequences are SGHRS and YFSETQ. This CDR3 comprises 15 residues. Trimming removed 6 bases at V and 1 base at J, with 16 bases between. The CDR3 coding sequence is TGCGCCAGCACCGACACAGGGCCCACGAACACTGAAGCTTTCTTT. Translating gives CASTDTGPTNTEAFF.

In DNA, the CDR3 is TGTGCCAGCAGCCAAGATGACAGCAACTATGGCTACACCTTC. Protein sequence: CASSQDDSNYGYTF. V usage is TRBV3-1 (or the pseudogene TRBV3-2) and J usage is TRBJ1-2; a possible D gene is TRBD1 (5 bases). The CDR3 extends over 14 amino acids. Germline assignment: CDR1 LGHDT and CDR2 YNNKEL (reference sequence). Trimming removed 0 bases from V and 2 bases from J, with 7 bases in between.

The chain joins TRBV6-5 to TRBJ2-3; possibly TRBD1 or TRBD2 for D (6 bases each). This CDR3 region has 13 residues. Germline V CDR1 and CDR2: MNHEY, SVGAGI. The ends were cut back, 6 bases at V and 4 bases at J, with 11 bases in the middle. In nucleotides, the CDR3 is TGTGCCAGCAGAGTGGGGGGCCCAGATACGCAGTATTTT. Its protein product is CASRVGGPDTQYF.

The rearrangement links TRBV7-6 to TRBJ2-7; 8 bases match TRBD2. V trimming: 5 bases; J trimming: 2 bases; junction bases outside the gene matches: 11. This CDR3 contains 16 residues. Per the germline V gene, CDR1 is SGHVS and CDR2 is FNYEAQ. The CDR3 DNA reads as TGTGCCAGCAGCCTGAACGGGCGGGGGGTTCCCTACGAGCAGTACTTC. Its translation: CASSLNGRGVPYEQYF.

The chain has TRBV4-3 and TRBJ1-2; 10 bases line up with TRBD1. The CDR3 sequence is 16 residues long. Germline CDR1 reads LGHNA; CDR2 reads YSLEER. With 0 bases clipped from V and 2 bases from J, the junction kept 3 bases outside the gene matches. The CDR3 is CASSQDRGQGNYGYTF. For the CDR3, the DNA is TGCGCCAGCAGCCAAGATAGGGGACAGGGGAACTATGGCTACACCTTC.

This chain joins TRBV14 and TRBJ2-5; no definite D call. The CDR3 is 17 residues long. CDR1 is SGHDN, CDR2 FVKESK, per germline. The V end was cut by 0 bases, the J end by 2 bases, with 16 bases between. DNA for the CDR3: TGTGCCAGCAGCCAAGATGCGTCGCATCGTTTGCAAGAGACCCAGTACTTC. Translation: CASSQDASHRLQETQYF.

The chain couples TRBV6-5 to TRBJ2-7; TRBD2 might be the D (5 bases). CDR1 and CDR2 from the germline V gene are MNHEY and SVGAGI. V was shortened by 11 bases and J by 7 bases, with 21 bases between the two germline ends. This CDR3 contains 13 residues. The CDR3 protein is CAVQDRGFREQYF. In DNA, the CDR3 is TGTGCCGTCCAGGACCGGGGTTTTAGGGAGCAGTACTTC.

The rearrangement uses TRBV7-9 and TRBJ1-5; 11 bases are a match to TRBD1. Per the germline V gene, CDR1 is SEHNR and CDR2 is FQNEAQ (reference sequence). Germline trimming cut 5 bases from V and 6 bases from J; bases unmatched to any gene: 6. The CDR3 has 15 residues. Written as DNA, the CDR3 is TGTGCCAGCAGCCCCGGACAGGGGGCAAGTCAGCCCCAGCATTTT. It specifies CASSPGQGASQPQHF.

The J gene is TRBJ2-7, the V gene TRBV4-1; D gene unclear. This CDR3 is 16 amino acids long. Germline CDR1 MGHRA, CDR2 YSYEKL. The V gene lost 0 bases and the J gene lost 0 bases, with 12 bases spanning the gap. As DNA, the CDR3 is TGCGCCAGCAGCCAAGATTGGGCCACCAGCTCCTACGAGCAGTACTTC. Protein: CASSQDWATSSYEQYF.

This chain uses TRBV30 with TRBJ1-6, with TRBD1 matching over 8 bases. Germline lookup yields CDR1 GTSNPN and CDR2 SVGIG (reference sequence). V lost 3 bases and J lost 4; bases outside the gene matches: 2. The CDR3 sequence is 14 residues long. CDR3 coding DNA: TGTGCCTGGAGCGGGACAGGATATAATTCACCCCTCCACTTT. It yields the protein CAWSGTGYNSPLHF.

The chain carries TRBV4-1 and TRBJ2-1, with 16 nucleotides matching TRBD2. The CDR3 loop spans 19 amino acids. Germline CDR1 MGHRA, CDR2 YSYEKL. V was clipped by 2 bases and J by 9 bases; unmatched bases: 13. In nucleotides, the CDR3 is TGCGCCAGCAGCCAACTAAGACTGGGACTAGCGGGGGGGTTCGGTGAGCAGTTCTTC. This sequence encodes CASSQLRLGLAGGFGEQFF.

The chain is built from TRBV5-1 and TRBJ2-5; 13 bases match TRBD2. The trim removed 4 bases at V and 3 bases at J, leaving 9 bases unmatched. This CDR3 is 17 amino acids long. Germline CDR1 reads SGHRS; CDR2 reads YFSETQ. As DNA, the CDR3 is TGCGCCAGCAGCCCCGGAGGGACTAGCGGGGTTAAAGAGACCCAGTACTTC. This sequence encodes CASSPGGTSGVKETQYF.

The chain employs TRBV25-1 and TRBJ2-3; 15 bases are shared with TRBD2. The CDR3 length is 15 residues. J gave up 4 bases and V 6 bases, and 2 bases lay outside the gene matches. CDR1 is MGHDK, CDR2 SYGVNS, per germline. CDR3 coding DNA: TGTGCCAGCAGAGGACTAGCGGGGGGGCCAGATACGCAGTATTTT. Amino acid sequence: CASRGLAGGPDTQYF.

V is TRBV7-8 and J is TRBJ1-3; D is unclear. V lost 5 bases to trimming and J lost 0 bases, with 11 bases between them. Germline V lookup: CDR1 SGHVS, CDR2 FQNEAQ. CDR3 length: 15 amino acids. CDR3 nucleotide sequence: TGTGCCAGCAGCCCAAAGCGGAGCTCTGGAAACACCATATATTTT. Protein sequence: CASSPKRSSGNTIYF. The full variable domain, its missing parts supplied by reference TRBV7-8 and TRBJ1-3, is GAGVSQSPRYKVAKRGQDVALRCDPISGHVSLFWYQQALGQGPEFLTYFQNEAQLDKSGLPSDRFFAERPEGSVSTLKIQRTQQEDSAVYLCASSPKRSSGNTIYFGEGSWLTVV.

The rearrangement uses TRBV5-8 and TRBJ1-2; D not resolved. This CDR3 contains 13 residues. Looked up from germline, CDR1 is SGHTS and CDR2 is YDEGEE. V dropped 0 bases and J dropped 3 bases, with 6 bases sitting between them. CDR3 protein: CASSLVIDYGYTF. As DNA, the CDR3 is TGTGCCAGCAGCTTGGTCATCGACTATGGCTACACCTTC.

In this sample, this clone turned up once. V usage is TRBV7-4 and J usage is TRBJ2-7; 8 bases are a match to TRBD2. Germline lookup yields CDR1 SGHVT and CDR2 SQSDAQ. The CDR3 runs to 16 residues. The V and J ends lost 6 bases and 3 bases, in that order; junction bases with no gene match: 13. The CDR3 sequence is CASRIAPGLEYYEQYF. The CDR3 region has the DNA TGTGCCAGCAGAATAGCACCGGGACTAGAGTACTACGAGCAGTACTTC. The whole variable domain, filled in from reference TRBV7-4 and TRBJ2-7, reads GAGVSQSPRYKVAKRGRDVALRCDSISGHVTLYWYRQTLGQGSEVLTYSQSDAQRDKSGRPSGRFSAERPERSVSTLKIQRTEQGDSAVYLCASRIAPGLEYYEQYFGPGTRLTVT.

V is TRBV12-3 or TRBV12-4 and J is TRBJ2-1; D perhaps matches TRBD2 (6 bases). The CDR3 sequence is 12 residues long. V lost 6 bases, J lost 9 bases, and 12 bases lay in between. CDR3 sequence: CASSRDSPEQFF. Written as DNA, the CDR3 is TGTGCCAGCAGCAGGGACTCCCCTGAGCAGTTCTTC.